A selection of T cell receptor beta chains follows, all from one sample in a study of cytomegalovirus exposure and HLA in healthy donors. Profiled with immunoSEQ multiplex PCR; TCRdb holds only in-frame clones, not every one. The sample lists about 120,000 clones, 81% occurring once. The sample taken for sequencing was PBMCs. The source of these receptors is a young man in good health and CMV-seropositive. CDR3s include the opening cysteine and the closing phenylalanine or tryptophan. Fields, in order: V gene, D gene, clone size, J gene, CDR3 protein, CDR3 DNA. D genes are given only for firm matches. Size tells how often a clone was seen (once, few, many) or the class of an expanded clone, and some rows leave it out.

>TRBV7-2|.|.|TRBJ1-2
CASSLSLAGADYTF
TGTGCCAGCAGCTTATCCTTGGCAGGGGCTGACTACACCTTC
>TRBV19|TRBD2|few|TRBJ2-2
CASRPGRLAGAGELFF
TGTGCCAGTAGGCCAGGCAGACTAGCGGGAGCCGGGGAGCTGTTTTTT
>TRBV6-1|.|.|TRBJ2-7
CATQDRIYEQYF
TGTGCCACCCAAGACAGGATCTACGAGCAGTACTTC
>TRBV7-9|TRBD1|.|TRBJ2-3
CASSPGTGAQYF
TGTGCCAGCAGCCCCGGGACAGGAGCGCAGTATTTT
>TRBV14|.|.|TRBJ2-3
CASSPHLTDTQYF
TGTGCCAGCAGCCCTCACTTGACAGATACGCAGTATTTT
>TRBV6-5|.|.|TRBJ1-1
CASSRAGVPTEAFF
TGTGCCAGCAGTCGCGCAGGGGTGCCCACTGAAGCTTTCTTT
>TRBV28|.|.|TRBJ2-1
CASREGLDFLFF
TGTGCCAGCAGGGAGGGGTTGGACTTCTTGTTCTTC
>TRBV18|TRBD1|once|TRBJ1-5
CASSPGRDRGNQPQHF
TGTGCCAGCTCACCAGGTCGGGACAGGGGCAATCAGCCCCAGCATTTT
>TRBV5-1|.|.|TRBJ1-2
CASSWGETNYGYTF
TGCGCCAGCAGCTGGGGGGAGACTAACTATGGCTACACCTTC
>TRBV20-1|.|once|TRBJ2-7
CSARQAYEQYF
TGCAGTGCTAGACAGGCTTACGAGCAGTACTTC
>TRBV5-1|.|.|TRBJ2-2
CASSSVGGGLPGELFF
TGCGCCAGCAGCTCCGTAGGAGGGGGCCTGCCCGGGGAGCTGTTTTTT
>TRBV29-1|.|.|TRBJ1-2
CSVEGRAVANYGYTF
TGCAGCGTTGAAGGCAGGGCCGTAGCTAACTATGGCTACACCTTC
>TRBV6-4|.|.|TRBJ2-5
CASSGDNQETQYF
TGTGCCAGCAGTGGCGACAACCAAGAGACCCAGTACTTC
>TRBV23-1|.|once|TRBJ2-3
CASSQIRVFPTDTQYF
TGCGCCAGCAGTCAAATTCGGGTTTTCCCCACAGATACGCAGTATTTT
>TRBV7-8|TRBD2|.|TRBJ2-3
CASSLALIGGGTDTQYF
TGTGCCAGCAGCTTAGCACTAATCGGGGGGGGCACAGATACGCAGTATTTT
>TRBV7-9|TRBD2|few|TRBJ2-1
CSSSVGLAGGDEQFF
TGTTCCAGCAGCGTAGGACTAGCGGGAGGCGATGAGCAGTTCTTC
>TRBV4-2|TRBD1|.|TRBJ1-2
CASSQEAGGSLYGYTF
TGTGCCAGCAGCCAAGAAGCAGGGGGATCACTCTATGGCTACACCTTC
>TRBV19|TRBD1|.|TRBJ1-5
CVSSAGTDNQPQHF
TGTGTCAGTAGTGCGGGGACAGATAATCAGCCCCAGCATTTT
>TRBV7-9|.|.|TRBJ2-7
CASSLPGYYEQYF
TGTGCCAGCAGCCTCCCGGGATACTACGAGCAGTACTTC
>TRBV19|.|.|TRBJ2-7
CASSAPGTYEQYF
TGTGCCAGTAGTGCCCCAGGGACCTACGAGCAGTACTTC
>TRBV7-9|TRBD1|.|TRBJ2-6
CASSLDRGAGANVLTF
TGTGCCAGCAGCTTAGACAGGGGGGCTGGGGCCAACGTCCTGACTTTC
>TRBV6-6|TRBD2|.|TRBJ2-7
CASRGRVDYEQYF
TGTGCCAGCCGGGGGAGGGTAGATTACGAGCAGTACTTC
>TRBV7-9|TRBD1|.|TRBJ1-2
CASSLSLGQGASGYTF
TGTGCCAGCAGCTTATCCCTGGGACAGGGGGCGTCTGGCTACACCTTC
>TRBV29-1|.|.|TRBJ1-2
CSVASDSYGYTF
TGCAGCGTTGCCAGCGATTCCTATGGCTACACCTTC
>TRBV19|TRBD1|.|TRBJ1-1
CASSQTGGYSTEAFF
TGTGCCAGTAGTCAGACAGGGGGCTATAGTACTGAAGCTTTCTTT
>TRBV30|TRBD1|.|TRBJ1-5
CAWKDRGLGNQPQHF
TGTGCCTGGAAGGACAGGGGGTTAGGAAATCAGCCCCAGCATTTT
>TRBV9|TRBD1|.|TRBJ1-2
CASSVSGGPGYTF
TGTGCCAGCAGCGTATCAGGGGGCCCTGGCTACACCTTC
>TRBV5-1|.|.|TRBJ1-1
CASSLGGANTEAFF
TGCGCCAGCAGCTTGGGGGGCGCGAACACTGAAGCTTTCTTT
>TRBV7-9|.|.|TRBJ1-1
CATQPGLITEAFF
TGTGCCACGCAGCCGGGACTTATTACTGAAGCTTTCTTT
>TRBV19|TRBD2|.|TRBJ2-2
CASGGTSIAGELFF
TGTGCCAGTGGCGGGACTAGCATAGCCGGGGAGCTGTTTTTT
>TRBV15|.|.|TRBJ2-5
CATSRDRGSQETQYF
TGTGCCACCAGCAGAGATCGGGGATCTCAAGAGACCCAGTACTTC
>TRBV2|TRBD2|.|TRBJ2-3
CASRATSGRDTQYF
TGTGCCAGCCGTGCGACTAGCGGGAGAGATACGCAGTATTTT
>TRBV5-4|TRBD1|.|TRBJ1-6
CASSGGTALSPLHF
TGTGCCAGCAGCGGAGGGACAGCTCTTTCACCCCTCCACTTT
>TRBV10-3|.|.|TRBJ2-7
CAISESLDLPGYF
TGTGCCATCAGTGAGTCGCTGGACTTACCGGGGTACTTC
>TRBV4-2|TRBD1|.|TRBJ1-1
CASSQEWRDRYTEAFF
TGTGCCAGCAGCCAAGAATGGCGGGACAGATACACTGAAGCTTTCTTT
>TRBV9|.|.|TRBJ2-7
CASSPTQGLYEQYF
TGTGCCAGCAGCCCAACACAGGGATTGTACGAGCAGTACTTC
>TRBV7-2|TRBD2|.|TRBJ2-1
CASSLVSGKTYNEQFF
TGTGCCAGCAGCTTAGTGAGCGGGAAGACCTACAATGAGCAGTTCTTC
>TRBV10-2|.|.|TRBJ1-5
CASRKGGNQPQHF
TGCGCCAGCAGGAAGGGGGGGAATCAGCCCCAGCATTTT
>TRBV9|TRBD1|.|TRBJ2-5
CASSVSGGGQETQYF
TGTGCCAGCAGCGTTTCAGGGGGTGGGCAAGAGACCCAGTACTTC
>TRBV19|.|few|TRBJ1-3
CATRGGGSGNTIYF
TGTGCCACACGCGGCGGGGGCTCTGGAAACACCATATATTTT
>TRBV6-5|TRBD1|.|TRBJ2-3
CASSYLNRQGDTQYF
TGTGCCAGCAGTTACCTAAACCGACAGGGCGATACGCAGTATTTT